The clone carrying this T cell receptor (beta chain) was counted ten times or more. Its antigen remains unidentified. These data come from a study of T cell repertoires in cytomegalovirus infection. Study in general: Selected CMV epitopes included recently identified HLA-C-restricted ones as well as well-studied HLA-B-restricted ones.

TCRdb itself ran the reads through MiXCR, one entry per CDR3 protein. The sample comprises about 110,000 distinct CDR3 sequences, over 40% of which are singletons, and about three quarters rests with the top ten. In germline, CDR1 is MDHEN, CDR2 SYDVKM. The ends were cut back, 7 bases at V and 2 bases at J, with 18 bases in the middle. This CDR3 contains 16 residues. This chain connects TRBV28 to TRBJ1-5; tentatively, D is TRBD1 (6 bases). The TCR was taken from a human donor in good health (CMV status not recorded). Some clones in this sample may be carry-over from other donors' samples. The starting material was CD8+ T cells from cultured PBMCs, obtained from culture after CMV antigen stimulation. CDR3 region: CASIPRGLGGNQPQHF. As DNA, the CDR3 is TGTGCCAGCATTCCCAGGGGCTTAGGAGGCAATCAGCCCCAGCATTTT. The whole variable domain, remainder taken from reference TRBV28 and TRBJ1-5, is DVKVTQSSRYLVKRTGEKVFLECVQDMDHENMFWYRQDPGLGLRLIYFSYDVKMKEKGDIPEGYSVSREKKERFSLILESASTNQTSMYLCASIPRGLGGNQPQHFGDGTRLSIL.